Listed below are T cell receptor beta chains from one sample, sequenced in a study of cytotoxic CD8 clonotypes in ibrutinib-treated CLL. The repertoire was sequenced with immunoSEQ multiplex PCR; TCRdb's copy has only in-frame clones and lacks some. The profile covers tens of thousands of clones, with 45% to 55% appearing a single time and approximately 29% taken by the ten largest. The source was PBMCs, collected after 12 months of ibrutinib treatment. Receptors were obtained from a human donor with chronic lymphocytic leukemia. Each CDR3 is given with its conserved first and last residue. A D gene is named only where the DNA matches it firmly. Where a row states a size, it is once, few, many or the class of an expanded clone; other rows omit it.

D,J,size,V,DNA,CDR3
-,TRBJ1-2,few,TRBV29-1,TGCAGCGTTGAAGGTGGGGGCTACACCTTC,CSVEGGGYTF
-,TRBJ2-3,few,TRBV30,TGTGCCTGGACCCCTTCCAGCACAGATACGCAGTATTTT,CAWTPSSTDTQYF
TRBD2,TRBJ2-1,-,TRBV9,TGTGCCAGCTCCGGGGCGGGAGAGAATTACAATGAGCAGTTCTTC,CASSGAGENYNEQFF
TRBD2,TRBJ2-7,-,TRBV10-3,TGTGCCATCAGTAGAGGACTAGCGGGAGGTCGGGAGCAGTACTTC,CAISRGLAGGREQYF
-,TRBJ1-1,-,TRBV10-3,TGTGCCATCAGTGAGGGACAGCCGAACACTGAAGCTTTCTTT,CAISEGQPNTEAFF
TRBD1,TRBJ1-6,-,TRBV7-6,TGTGCCAGCAGCTTAGGGGACAGGGTAACTTCACCCCTCCACTTT,CASSLGDRVTSPLHF
TRBD1,TRBJ1-4,-,TRBV25-1,TGTGCCAGCAGTGGATGGACAGGGGGAAGGGAAAAACTGTTTTTT,CASSGWTGGREKLFF
-,TRBJ1-4,-,TRBV27,TGTGCCAGCAGGGATCATGGGGATGAAAAACTGTTTTTT,CASRDHGDEKLFF
-,TRBJ1-1,-,TRBV5-1,TGCGCCAGCAGCCCACTAGGGGTTTTTGGTGAAGCTTTCTTT,CASSPLGVFGEAFF
-,TRBJ2-7,-,TRBV5-1,TGCGCCAGCAGGCACCCTGGTGGTGGCGAGCAGTACTTC,CASRHPGGGEQYF
-,TRBJ1-1,-,TRBV10-3,TGTGCCATCGGTAAGGGATGGAACACTGAAGCTTTCTTT,CAIGKGWNTEAFF
TRBD1,TRBJ1-1,few,TRBV5-8,TGTGCCAGCAGCCGCCGGGGACAGGGGAATTTCGCTGAAGCTTTCTTT,CASSRRGQGNFAEAFF
TRBD1,TRBJ2-1,many,TRBV9,TGTGCCAGCAGCGTGGACAGGGGCAATGAGCAGTTCTTC,CASSVDRGNEQFF
-,TRBJ1-4,-,TRBV9,TGTGCCAGCAGCGTAGATAGGGGGAATGAAAAACTGTTTTTT,CASSVDRGNEKLFF
-,TRBJ1-1,few,TRBV7-8,TGTGCCAGCAGCTTAGTAACGGGGGTAGGCACTGAAGCTTTCTTT,CASSLVTGVGTEAFF
-,TRBJ2-7,-,TRBV21-1,TGTGCCAGCAGCTTTTACCGACAGGGGGCGAACTACGAGCAGTACTTC,CASSFYRQGANYEQYF
-,TRBJ2-1,-,TRBV27,TGTGCCAGCAGTCCCCCCCCGGCTGGCAATGAGCAGTTCTTC,CASSPPPAGNEQFF
-,TRBJ2-4,-,TRBV6-1,TGTGCCAGCAGCGACGGTGCACAGGCCAAAAACATTCAGTACTTC,CASSDGAQAKNIQYF
-,TRBJ1-2,-,TRBV6-1,TGTGCCAGCAGCGATCCCGGCCGCTCGTATGGCTACACCTTC,CASSDPGRSYGYTF
-,TRBJ2-7,few,TRBV18,TGTGCCAGCTCACCTACACCTTTGGAGCAGTACTTC,CASSPTPLEQYF
-,TRBJ2-1,-,TRBV2,TGTGCCAGCAGTGACCGGGAGTTTTCCAATGAGCAGTTCTTC,CASSDREFSNEQFF
-,TRBJ2-7,-,TRBV7-9,TGTGCCAGCAGCTTAAGTCACGAGCAGTACTTC,CASSLSHEQYF
-,TRBJ2-7,-,TRBV5-6,TGTGCCAGCAGCTTGGAACTAGGCGAGCAGTACTTC,CASSLELGEQYF
-,TRBJ2-3,-,TRBV27,TGTGCCAGCAGGTCCCGGGTGGATACGCAGTATTTT,CASRSRVDTQYF
TRBD2,TRBJ2-3,-,TRBV5-4,TGTGCCAGCAGCCCGGGACTAGCGGGACCCTCCGCAGATACGCAGTATTTT,CASSPGLAGPSADTQYF
-,TRBJ1-1,-,TRBV28,TGTGCCAGCAGCTTGACCAGGGCATCCACTGAAGCTTTCTTT,CASSLTRASTEAFF
-,TRBJ2-7,few,TRBV21-1,TGTGCCAGCAGCACAGACAGGGCAGACCCCCTGGGCGAGCAGTACTTC,CASSTDRADPLGEQYF
TRBD1,TRBJ1-2,-,TRBV4-1,TGCGCCAGTTCTACGGGACAGGGGGTGAACTATGGCTACACCTTC,CASSTGQGVNYGYTF
TRBD2,TRBJ2-7,-,TRBV6-1,TGTGCCAGCAGTGAACTCCCGACTAGCGGGAGGTTGTACTTC,CASSELPTSGRLYF
-,TRBJ2-5,few,TRBV2,TGTGCCAGCAGTGAGCGGGCGTATACCCAAGAGACCCAGTACTTC,CASSERAYTQETQYF
-,TRBJ2-5,-,TRBV5-6,TGTGCCAGCAGCTTTAGACCGTATATGGAGACCCAGTACTTC,CASSFRPYMETQYF
-,TRBJ1-2,few,TRBV11-2,TGTGCCAGCAGCCCCCCAGAGGGCGGCTATGGCTACACCTTC,CASSPPEGGYGYTF
-,TRBJ2-5,few,TRBV13,TGTGCCAGCAGCTCCTTAAGACGGACCGCCCAAGAGACCCAGTACTTC,CASSSLRRTAQETQYF
-,TRBJ1-1,few,TRBV15,TGTGCCACCAGCAGGGGAGGGGTCACTGAAGCTTTCTTT,CATSRGGVTEAFF
TRBD2,TRBJ2-2,-,TRBV6-6,TGTGCCAGCATTAACCTAGCGGGAGCCAACACCGGGGAGCTGTTTTTT,CASINLAGANTGELFF
TRBD2,TRBJ2-1,-,TRBV11-1,TGTGCCAGCAGAGGAACTAGCGGTACCTACAATGAGCAGTTCTTC,CASRGTSGTYNEQFF
TRBD1,TRBJ2-1,-,TRBV27,TGTGCCAGCAGTTGGGGAGGACAGGGACTCCACAATGAGCAGTTCTTC,CASSWGGQGLHNEQFF
-,TRBJ2-3,few,TRBV9,TGTGCCAGCAGCCCTCGACTGGTATCAGATACGCAGTATTTT,CASSPRLVSDTQYF
-,TRBJ1-1,-,TRBV28,TGTGCCAGCAGCCACAGCATGAACACTGAAGCTTTCTTT,CASSHSMNTEAFF
TRBD1,TRBJ2-1,-,TRBV4-1,TGCGCCAGCAGCTCAGCCTCCGGGACAGGTAACAATGAGCAGTTCTTC,CASSSASGTGNNEQFF
-,TRBJ1-5,-,TRBV19,TGTGCCAGTAGTATAATGGGTAGAGGCCTTAATCAGCCCCAGCATTTT,CASSIMGRGLNQPQHF
-,TRBJ1-2,-,TRBV6-1,TGTGCCAGCGGTGAGAGCCATGGCTACACCTTC,CASGESHGYTF
TRBD1,TRBJ1-2,-,TRBV30,TGTGCCCTGAGGAGACAGGGGAGCTATGGCTACACCTTC,CALRRQGSYGYTF
-,TRBJ1-1,-,TRBV6-1,TGTGCCACCCGTGACATGGAGAACACTGAAGCTTTCTTT,CATRDMENTEAFF
TRBD1,TRBJ2-1,-,TRBV6-1,TGTGCCAGCAGTGATGCCGACAGGGGGCCCGATGAGCAGTTCTTC,CASSDADRGPDEQFF
TRBD1,TRBJ1-2,many,TRBV28,TGTGCCAGCAGTTTCCGGGGACAGGGGGCATTCGGCTACACCTTC,CASSFRGQGAFGYTF
TRBD1,TRBJ2-3,few,TRBV7-9,TGTGCCAGCAGCTTAGAGACAGGGGGCGGGAATACGCAGTATTTT,CASSLETGGGNTQYF
-,TRBJ1-4,-,TRBV28,TGTGCCAGCAGAGTAAATAGTGAAAAACTGTTTTTT,CASRVNSEKLFF
-,TRBJ1-3,-,TRBV7-8,TGTGCCAGCAGCTACGTACCAGGGTCCGGAAACACCATATATTTT,CASSYVPGSGNTIYF
TRBD1,TRBJ2-7,-,TRBV2,TGTGCCAGCAGTGGGACAGGGGGAGAGCAGTACTTC,CASSGTGGEQYF
TRBD1,TRBJ1-1,-,TRBV6-4,TGTGCCAGCAGTGACTCAGGGGGCAGGGGAGCTTTCTTT,CASSDSGGRGAFF